A selection of T cell receptor beta chains follows, all from one sample in a study of T cell responses to AZD1222 COVID-19 vaccine. The repertoire was sequenced with immunoSEQ multiplex PCR; TCRdb's copy has only in-frame clones and lacks some. The sample lists some 150,000 clones, 88% occurring once. The sequencing here drew on peripheral blood, taken 28 days after the second AZD1222 dose. The receptor source for this set is an adult who received the AZD1222 COVID-19 vaccine. Each CDR3 is given with its conserved first and last residue. Each record gives: V gene, clone size, D gene, J gene, CDR3 protein, CDR3 DNA. A D gene is named only where the DNA matches it firmly. Size tells how often a clone was seen (once, few, many) or the class of an expanded clone, and some rows leave it out.

V gene: TRBV12-3/TRBV12-4
clone size: NA
D gene: NA
J gene: TRBJ1-2
CDR3 protein: CASSLRILGGYTF
CDR3 DNA: TGTGCCAGCAGTTTGCGAATATTAGGCGGCTACACCTTC

V gene: TRBV12-3/TRBV12-4
clone size: NA
D gene: NA
J gene: TRBJ2-5
CDR3 protein: CASSFAGQETQYF
CDR3 DNA: TGTGCCAGCAGTTTTGCTGGTCAAGAGACCCAGTACTTC

V gene: TRBV6-1
clone size: NA
D gene: NA
J gene: TRBJ1-6
CDR3 protein: CASSEGPYLPLHF
CDR3 DNA: TGTGCCAGCAGTGAGGGACCATATCTGCCCCTCCACTTT

V gene: TRBV5-1
clone size: NA
D gene: NA
J gene: TRBJ1-2
CDR3 protein: CASSLVPDSNYGYTF
CDR3 DNA: TGCGCCAGCAGCTTGGTCCCGGACTCTAACTATGGCTACACCTTC

V gene: TRBV27
clone size: once
D gene: NA
J gene: TRBJ1-5
CDR3 protein: CASSLGPDHQPQHF
CDR3 DNA: TGTGCCAGCAGTTTAGGGCCAGATCATCAGCCCCAGCATTTT

V gene: TRBV30
clone size: few
D gene: TRBD1
J gene: TRBJ1-2
CDR3 protein: CAWSYRGTGGYTF
CDR3 DNA: TGTGCCTGGAGTTACAGGGGTACGGGTGGCTACACCTTC

V gene: TRBV6-5
clone size: NA
D gene: TRBD1
J gene: TRBJ2-2
CDR3 protein: CASRTGQRNTGELFF
CDR3 DNA: TGTGCCAGCAGAACGGGACAGAGAAACACCGGGGAGCTGTTTTTT

V gene: TRBV11-2
clone size: NA
D gene: NA
J gene: TRBJ2-1
CDR3 protein: CASSPKRAGWDNEQFF
CDR3 DNA: TGTGCCAGCAGTCCCAAACGAGCAGGGTGGGACAATGAGCAGTTCTTC

V gene: TRBV4-1
clone size: NA
D gene: NA
J gene: TRBJ1-6
CDR3 protein: CASSQDLSSPLHF
CDR3 DNA: TGCGCCAGCAGCCAAGATCTGAGTTCACCCCTCCACTTT

V gene: TRBV2
clone size: NA
D gene: NA
J gene: TRBJ2-7
CDR3 protein: CASTALSYEQYF
CDR3 DNA: TGTGCCAGCACGGCCCTAAGCTACGAGCAGTACTTC

V gene: TRBV21-1
clone size: NA
D gene: NA
J gene: TRBJ1-5
CDR3 protein: CASSKVIQGDQPQHF
CDR3 DNA: TGTGCCAGCAGCAAAGTTATCCAGGGAGATCAGCCCCAGCATTTT

V gene: TRBV14
clone size: NA
D gene: NA
J gene: TRBJ2-7
CDR3 protein: CASSQTNRGLRGYEQYF
CDR3 DNA: TGTGCCAGCAGCCAAACAAACAGGGGACTCCGAGGCTACGAGCAGTACTTC

V gene: TRBV7-2
clone size: NA
D gene: NA
J gene: TRBJ1-5
CDR3 protein: CASSLEYSNQPQHF
CDR3 DNA: TGTGCCAGCAGCTTAGAGTATAGCAATCAGCCCCAGCATTTT